This T cell receptor beta chain was identified in a study of naive and memory T cell subsets. Study-wide results and caveats: Diversity fell and Gini index rose from naive through CM, EM, EMRA. Between naive and memory subsets, TCR abundance power law exponents differed.

This clonotype was counted a few times. Its antigen is not identified. The beta constant-region primer was an equimolar mix of two oligonucleotides covering TRBC1 and TRBC2. Four rounds of PCR amplified the ligated cDNA using nested alpha and beta constant-region primers plus SP2. A single record per CDR3 protein comes from TCRdb applying MiXCR to the UMI-ligation and nested PCR reads. The table lists around 130,000 distinct CDR3 sequences, 36% of them singletons. The source of this sequence is a human donor in good health. The material sequenced was central memory CD4+ T cells from blood.

The CDR3 here is CSADTTGFGMNTEAFF. Here the CDR3 DNA reads TGCAGCGCTGACACGACGGGGTTTGGCATGAACACTGAAGCTTTCTTT. The gene calls are TRBV29-1 and TRBJ1-1; D remains unclear. This CDR3 contains 16 residues. The V end was cut by 7 bases, the J end by 0 bases, with 21 bases between. The germline V gene encodes CDR1 SQVTM and CDR2 ANQGSEA.